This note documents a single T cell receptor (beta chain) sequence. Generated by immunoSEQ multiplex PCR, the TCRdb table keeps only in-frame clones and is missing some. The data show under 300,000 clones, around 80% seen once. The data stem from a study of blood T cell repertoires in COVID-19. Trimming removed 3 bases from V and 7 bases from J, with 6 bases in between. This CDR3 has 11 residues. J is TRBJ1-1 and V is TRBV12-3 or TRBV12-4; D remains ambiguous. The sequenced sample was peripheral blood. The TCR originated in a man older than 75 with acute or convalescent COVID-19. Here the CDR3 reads CASSFSGEAFF. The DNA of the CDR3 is TGTGCCAGCAGTTTCAGTGGTGAAGCTTTCTTT.